The present T cell receptor (beta chain) was sequenced within a study of beta chain features in type 1 diabetes. Study as a whole: In all, roughly 98,000,000 sorted cells from all samples were analyzed.

Findings of the study overall: Shortening of TCRB CDR3s, moderate but significant, appeared in all four CD4+ subsets of Type 1 diabetes patients. Equally in patients and controls, PCR might preferentially amplify shorter templates.

CDR3 size: 15 residues. Per germline, CDR1 SGDLS and CDR2 YYNGEE. The ends lost 0 bases at V and 2 bases at J; junction bases unmatched: 3. As for this clone: No antigen is known for it.

Expressed TCRB transcripts were sequenced because the isolated RNA had all been reverse transcribed beforehand. Clones were sequenced by immunoSEQ multiplex PCR, and TCRdb holds only the in-frame ones, with some missing. The repertoire holds approximately 20,000 clones, about 58% seen once, with under 0.45% in the top ten. The TCR sequence derives from a man aged 18 to 29 with type 1 diabetes. The sample consisted of stem cell memory CD4+ T cells from blood. This chain uses TRBV9 with TRBJ2-3; 7 bases match TRBD2. As DNA, the CDR3 is TGTGCCAGCAGCGTAGGACTAGCTGACACAGATACGCAGTATTTT. The encoded protein is CASSVGLADTDTQYF.